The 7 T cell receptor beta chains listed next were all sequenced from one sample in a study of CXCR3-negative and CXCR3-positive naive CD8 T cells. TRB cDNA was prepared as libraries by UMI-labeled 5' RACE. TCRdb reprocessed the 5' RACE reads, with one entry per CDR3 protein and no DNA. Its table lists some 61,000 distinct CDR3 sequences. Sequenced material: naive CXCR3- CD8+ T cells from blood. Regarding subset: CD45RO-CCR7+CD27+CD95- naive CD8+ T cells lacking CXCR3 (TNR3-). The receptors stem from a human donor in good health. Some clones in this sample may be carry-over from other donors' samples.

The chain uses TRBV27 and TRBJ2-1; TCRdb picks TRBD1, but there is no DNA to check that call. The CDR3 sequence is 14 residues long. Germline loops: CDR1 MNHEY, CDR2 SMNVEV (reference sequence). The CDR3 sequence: CASSPRQGYNEQFF.

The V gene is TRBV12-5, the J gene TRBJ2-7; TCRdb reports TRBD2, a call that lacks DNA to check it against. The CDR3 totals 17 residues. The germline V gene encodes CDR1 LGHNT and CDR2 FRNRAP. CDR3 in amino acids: CASGLDFSGGAAYEQYF. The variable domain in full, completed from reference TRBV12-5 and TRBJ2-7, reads DARVTQTPRHKVTEMGQEVTMRCQPILGHNTVFWYRQTMMQGLELLAYFRNRAPLDDSGMPKDRFSAEMPDATLATLKIQPSEPRDSAVYFCASGLDFSGGAAYEQYFGPGTRLTVT.

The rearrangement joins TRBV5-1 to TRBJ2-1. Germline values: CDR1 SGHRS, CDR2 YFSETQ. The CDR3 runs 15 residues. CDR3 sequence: CASSLVEGYYNEQFF.

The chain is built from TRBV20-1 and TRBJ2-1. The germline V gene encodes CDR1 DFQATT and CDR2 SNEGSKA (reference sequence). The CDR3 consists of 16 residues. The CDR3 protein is CSARDGERVTFNEQFF.

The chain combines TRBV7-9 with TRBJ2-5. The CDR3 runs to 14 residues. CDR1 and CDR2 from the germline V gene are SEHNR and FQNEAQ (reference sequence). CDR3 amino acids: CASSFLQVQETQYF.

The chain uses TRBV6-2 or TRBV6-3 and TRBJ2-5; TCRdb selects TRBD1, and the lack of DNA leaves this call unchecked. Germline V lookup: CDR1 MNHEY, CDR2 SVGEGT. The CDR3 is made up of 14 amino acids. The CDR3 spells CASTPRTGKETQYF.

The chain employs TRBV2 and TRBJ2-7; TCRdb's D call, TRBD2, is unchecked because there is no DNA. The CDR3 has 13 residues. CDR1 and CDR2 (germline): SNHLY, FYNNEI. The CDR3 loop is CASSGLGYYEQYF.